The 19 T cell receptor beta chains in this list originate from one sample, sequenced in a study of tumor-infiltrating lymphocytes in primary liver carcinoma. Without any cell sorting, about 18-30 mg of bulk tissue yielded co-extracted RNA and DNA. Starting from around 0.45 ug of total RNA, TCR beta cDNA was produced with a primer in the constant region. Construction of TCR beta libraries relied on three successive nested multiplex PCR rounds employing slightly modified ARM-PCR. Both of the initial two PCR rounds ran for about 11 cycles and employed TRBV1-TRBV30 forward primers alongside a C-beta reverse primer. TCRdb passed the multiplex PCR reads through MiXCR, listing each CDR3 protein once. The data hold about 99,000 distinct CDR3 sequences, with around 63% observed a single time. The material sequenced was liver tumor tissue from sampling region 5. Stated subset: tumor region T5, tumor centre. These receptors were collected from a woman in her sixties with primary liver carcinoma and hepatitis B virus infection.

The chain uses TRBV5-1 and TRBJ1-1, with D possibly matching TRBD1 (5 bases). Trimming took 3 bases from V and 5 from J, leaving 17 bases between them. CDR3 length: 15 amino acids. The germline V gene encodes CDR1 SGHRS and CDR2 YFSETQ. Here the CDR3 reads CASSSERGVGTEAFF. CDR3 sequence (DNA): TGCGCCAGCAGCTCTGAGAGGGGAGTGGGTACTGAAGCTTTCTTT.

V usage is TRBV28 and J usage is TRBJ1-6, with a weak D call TRBD1 (5 bases). Trimming shortened V by 2 bases and J by 3 bases, and 11 bases separated the two germline ends. This CDR3 is built from 16 residues. Germline assignment: CDR1 MDHEN and CDR2 SYDVKM. This CDR3 is CASSLARGSYNSPLHF. CDR3 nucleotide sequence: TGTGCCAGCAGTTTAGCCCGGGGCAGCTATAATTCACCCCTCCACTTT.

On this clonotype itself: Mismatch with germline at one junction end may stem from a read error. This rearrangement joins TRBV11-2 to TRBJ1-4; TRBD1 is a possible D gene (5 bases). CDR1 is SGHAT and CDR2 is FQNNGV in the germline V gene. The CDR3 covers 14 residues. This chain's CDR3 is CSSSPGRVYEKLFF. In DNA, the CDR3 is TGCTCCAGCAGCCCGGGACGCGTCTATGAAAAACTGTTTTTT.

For this clonotype: A read error may be the cause here, since a much bigger clone is one base away. This chain uses TRBV7-9 with TRBJ1-1, with D unclear. Trimming cost V 2 bases and J 0 bases, with 10 bases left between them. CDR3 length: 15 residues. Germline-derived CDR1 and CDR2 are SEHNR and FQNEAQ (reference sequence). CDR3 loop: CASSLIVAMNTEAFF. The CDR3 DNA reads as TGTGCCAGCAGCTTAATTGTGGCTATGAACACTGAAGCTTTCTTT.

To note about this clonotype: A much more abundant neighbour one base away suggests this may be a read error. The chain carries TRBV6-1 and TRBJ1-2, with 9 bases that match TRBD1. Per the germline V gene, CDR1 is MNHNS and CDR2 is SASEGT. The CDR3 totals 16 residues. CDR3 DNA: TGTGCCAGCAGTGAACCCGGACAGGGGCTAATCTATGACTACACCTTC. Its protein is CASSEPGQGLIYDYTF.

As regards this clonotype: The CDR3 ends on some other residue instead of the conserved phenylalanine or tryptophan, so this is likely a read error. The chain links TRBV11-2 to TRBJ2-3; possible D gene TRBD2, 6 bases. Trimming took off 6 bases at V and 5 bases at J, with 18 bases between the two ends. Germline assignment: CDR1 SGHAT and CDR2 FQNNGV. CDR3 length: 15 residues. CDR3 sequence (DNA): TGTGCCAGCAGGCCCTCTGCGACTAGTAGAGATACGCAGTATTCT. Translation: CASRPSATSRDTQYS.

A remark on this clonotype: The junction departs from germline at one end; a sequencing error may be responsible. V and J are TRBV14 and TRBJ2-2, with 8 bases matching TRBD1. The CDR3 sequence is 16 residues long. Germline V CDR1 and CDR2: SGHDN, FVKESK. This chain's CDR3 is CASSSRTGKGTGELLF. CDR3 sequence (DNA): TGCGCCAGCAGCTCCCGGACAGGGAAAGGCACCGGGGAGCTGCTTTTT.

As for this clonotype: Relative to the germline gene, one junction end is altered; a read error may explain this. V gene TRBV11-2 combines with J gene TRBJ2-3; possible D gene TRBD2, 6 bases. This CDR3 spans 20 amino acids. Germline loops: CDR1 SGHAT, CDR2 FQNNGV. CDR3 loop: CTSTLDLSGLSGEGIDTQYF. The CDR3 nucleotides are TGTACCAGCACCTTAGATCTAAGTGGGTTATCGGGAGAAGGGATAGATACGCAGTATTTT.

Remarks on this clonotype: At one end the junction does not follow the germline gene, possibly because of a read error. The V call is TRBV11-2, the J call TRBJ2-3; D ambiguous. The CDR3 covers 16 residues. CDR1 and CDR2 (germline): SGHAT, FQNNGV. CDR3 in amino acids: CASSLAGRAITDMQYF. DNA for the CDR3: TGTGCCAGCAGCTTGGCCGGACGGGCGATCACAGATATGCAGTATTTT.

There are a few counts of this clonotype. V usage is TRBV24-1 and J usage is TRBJ2-3; D possibly corresponds to TRBD2 (6 bases). V shed 10 bases and J shed 3 bases, with 10 bases lying between them. Germline CDR1 reads KGHDR; CDR2 reads SFDVKD. The CDR3 covers 12 residues. The CDR3 here is CATGGPTDTQYF. The CDR3 bases are TGTGCCACGGGGGGACCGACAGATACGCAGTATTTT.

On this clonotype itself: Just one base apart from a much larger clone, this may be a read error. The V call is TRBV14, the J call TRBJ2-1; D uncertain. Germline V gene lookup returns CDR1 SGHDN and CDR2 FVKESK. The CDR3 runs 14 residues. The CDR3 loop reads CVSSLYTRYNEQFF. CDR3 sequence (DNA): TGTGTCAGCAGCCTGTATACTCGCTACAATGAGCAGTTCTTC.

The chain employs TRBV25-1 and TRBJ2-7; D ambiguous. V was clipped by 3 bases and J by 5 bases, with 11 bases between them. CDR3 length: 13 residues. Looked up from germline, CDR1 is MGHDK and CDR2 is SYGVNS. The CDR3 DNA reads TGTGCCAGCAGTGAGGGGTCACTGCACGAGCAGTACTTC. Translation gives CASSEGSLHEQYF.

On this clonotype: In this CDR3 the conserved last residue, phenylalanine or tryptophan, is missing, so a read error is likely. The CDR3 sequence is CVSSSSTGRRVNTEAFL. For the CDR3, the DNA is TGTGTCAGCAGTTCCTCTACAGGGAGAAGGGTGAACACTGAAGCTTTCTTA. The chain recombines TRBV6-5 with TRBJ1-1; a possible D gene is TRBD1 (6 bases). Germline-derived CDR1 and CDR2 are MNHEY and SVGAGI. This CDR3 is 17 amino acids long.

This clonotype appeared a single time. A junction end diverges from the germline sequence, so it may reflect a read error. The chain joins TRBV13 to TRBJ2-7; 12 bases are a match to TRBD2. The CDR3 spans 15 residues. The germline CDR1 and CDR2 sequences are PRHDT and FYEKMQ (reference sequence). The CDR3 nucleotides are TGTGCCGGCAGCTCGGGACTAGCGGGCTTCCACGAGCAGTACTTC. This sequence encodes CAGSSGLAGFHEQYF.

A word on this clonotype: One junction end does not reproduce the germline sequence, and a read error may be involved. V is TRBV6-1 and J is TRBJ1-5; D gene ambiguous. Germline-derived CDR1 and CDR2 are MNHNS and SASEGT. The CDR3 runs 15 residues. CDR3 in DNA: TGTGCCAGTGGCCCGACCAAGTCGGGCAATCAGACCCAGCATTTT. This sequence encodes CASGPTKSGNQTQHF.

As concerns this clonotype: At one end the junction does not follow the germline gene, possibly because of a read error. The CDR3 protein is CASSFRQGWKTEAFF. The CDR3 DNA is TGTGCCAGCAGCTTTAGACAAGGCTGGAAGACTGAAGCATTCTTT. The chain is built from TRBV11-2 and TRBJ1-1, with no clear D. The CDR3 sequence is 15 residues long. CDR1 is SGHAT and CDR2 is FQNNGV in the germline V gene.

The genes are TRBV11-2 and TRBJ2-7; 8 bases line up with TRBD2. Germline CDR1 and CDR2: SGHAT and FQNNGV. Unmatched junction bases numbered 5, after V lost 3 bases and J lost 7 bases. This CDR3 is built from 13 residues. In DNA form, the CDR3 reads TGTGCCAGCAGCTTTCAGTGCGGGGGGGAGCAGTACTTC. It yields the protein CASSFQCGGEQYF.

This clonotype was found a few times. V gene TRBV19 combines with J gene TRBJ2-1; D perhaps matches TRBD1 (6 bases). V lost 5 bases and J lost 12, with 26 bases in between. This CDR3 spans 16 amino acids. The germline V gene has CDR1 LNHDA and CDR2 SQIVND (reference sequence). CDR3 nucleotides: TGTGCCAGTAGTGGGGGCGGCCCGGGAAGAACCATACGGCAGTTCTTC. This gives the protein CASSGGGPGRTIRQFF.

On this clonotype: A junction end diverges from the germline sequence, so it may reflect a read error. V and J are TRBV29-1 and TRBJ2-6; D may be TRBD1 (5 bases). This CDR3 is 15 amino acids long. Germline V gene data show CDR1 as SQVTM and CDR2 as ANQGSEA. The DNA of the CDR3 is TGCAGCGTTCATTTGGTCGCCGATGGGGCCAACATCCTGACTTTC. Its protein is CSVHLVADGANILTF.